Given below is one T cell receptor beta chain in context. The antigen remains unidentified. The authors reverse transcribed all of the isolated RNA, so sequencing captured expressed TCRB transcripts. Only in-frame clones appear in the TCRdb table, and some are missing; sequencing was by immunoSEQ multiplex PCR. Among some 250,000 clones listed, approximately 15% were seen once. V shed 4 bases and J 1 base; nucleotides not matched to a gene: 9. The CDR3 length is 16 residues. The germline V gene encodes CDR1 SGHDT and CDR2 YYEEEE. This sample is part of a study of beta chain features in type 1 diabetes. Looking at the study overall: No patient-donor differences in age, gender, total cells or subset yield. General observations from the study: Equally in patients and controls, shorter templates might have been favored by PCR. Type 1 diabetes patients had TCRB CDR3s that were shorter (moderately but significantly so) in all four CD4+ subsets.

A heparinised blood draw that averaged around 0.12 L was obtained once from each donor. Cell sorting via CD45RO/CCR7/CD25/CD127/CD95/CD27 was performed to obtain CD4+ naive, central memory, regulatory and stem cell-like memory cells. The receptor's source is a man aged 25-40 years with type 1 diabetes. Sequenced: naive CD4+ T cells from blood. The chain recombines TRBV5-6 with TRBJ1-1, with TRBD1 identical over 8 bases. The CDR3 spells CASSPDLGQENTEAFF. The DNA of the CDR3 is TGTGCCAGCAGCCCAGACCTGGGACAGGAGAACACTGAAGCTTTCTTT. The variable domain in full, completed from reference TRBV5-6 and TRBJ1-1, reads DAGVTQSPTHLIKTRGQQVTLRCSPKSGHDTVSWYQQALGQGPQFIFQYYEEEERQRGNFPDRFSGHQFPNYSSELNVNALLLGDSALYLCASSPDLGQENTEAFFGQGTRLTVV.